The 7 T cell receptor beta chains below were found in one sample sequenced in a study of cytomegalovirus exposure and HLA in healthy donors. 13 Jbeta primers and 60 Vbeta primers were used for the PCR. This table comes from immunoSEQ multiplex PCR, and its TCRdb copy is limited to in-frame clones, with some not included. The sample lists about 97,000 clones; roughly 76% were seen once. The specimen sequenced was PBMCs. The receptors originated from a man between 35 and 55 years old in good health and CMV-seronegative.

CDR3 nucleotides: TGTGCCAGCAGCTTAAACATGGGACAAAGTAATGAGCAGTTCTTC. Translation gives CASSLNMGQSNEQFF. The gene calls are TRBV7-3 and TRBJ2-1, with D tentatively TRBD1 (6 bases). Germline V gene lookup returns CDR1 SGHTA and CDR2 FQGTGA. The CDR3 loop spans 15 amino acids. Trimming cost V 1 base and J 7 bases, with 14 bases left between them.

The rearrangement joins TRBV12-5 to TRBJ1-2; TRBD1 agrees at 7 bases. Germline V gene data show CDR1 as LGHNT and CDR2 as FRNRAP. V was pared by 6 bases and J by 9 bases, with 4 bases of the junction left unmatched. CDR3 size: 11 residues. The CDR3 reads CASGSGQSYTF. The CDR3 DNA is TGTGCTAGTGGATCGGGACAGAGCTACACCTTC.

CDR3 nucleotides: TGTGCCAGCAGCTTACGACAGGGCACAGATACGCAGTATTTT. It specifies CASSLRQGTDTQYF. The V and J genes are TRBV7-9 and TRBJ2-3; tentatively, D is TRBD1 (6 bases). V lost 2 bases to trimming and J lost 1 base, with 7 bases between them. This CDR3 is built from 14 residues. Germline CDR1 reads SEHNR; CDR2 reads FQNEAQ (reference sequence).

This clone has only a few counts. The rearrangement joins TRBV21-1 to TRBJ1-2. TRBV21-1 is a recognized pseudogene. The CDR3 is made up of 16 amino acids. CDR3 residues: CASSKVTVRPNYGYTF. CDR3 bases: TGTGCCAGCAGCAAAGTAACGGTGCGCCCCAACTATGGCTACACCTTC.

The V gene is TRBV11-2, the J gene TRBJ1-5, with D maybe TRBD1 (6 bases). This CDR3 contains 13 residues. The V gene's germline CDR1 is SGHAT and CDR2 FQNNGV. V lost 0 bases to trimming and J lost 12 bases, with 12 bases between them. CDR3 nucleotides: TGTGCCAGCAGCTTAGAGGATCAGGGGTTCCAGCATTTT. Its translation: CASSLEDQGFQHF.

This CDR3 is CASTDQGTGNTIYF. CDR3 DNA sequence: TGTGCCAGCACCGATCAGGGGACTGGAAACACCATATATTTT. The chain links TRBV2 to TRBJ1-3, with a possible D match to TRBD1 (6 bases). Germline assignment: CDR1 SNHLY and CDR2 FYNNEI. Trimming cost V 7 bases and J 2 bases, with 12 bases left between them. There are 14 residues in the CDR3.

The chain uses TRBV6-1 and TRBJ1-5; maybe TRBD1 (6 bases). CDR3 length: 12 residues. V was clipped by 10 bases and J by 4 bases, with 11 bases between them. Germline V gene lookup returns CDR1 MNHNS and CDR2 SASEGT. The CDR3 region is CATQGGNQPQHF. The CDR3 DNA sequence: TGTGCCACCCAAGGGGGAAATCAGCCCCAGCATTTT.